The rows below give T cell receptor beta chains drawn from one sample of a study of T cells in Graves' hyperthyroidism and ophthalmopathy. TCRdb reanalysed the multiplex PCR reads using MiXCR and keeps one entry per CDR3 protein. The repertoire consists of around 600,000 distinct CDR3 sequences, with approximately 15% occurring once and the leading ten covering approximately 3.5%. Sequencing used blood. The receptors derive from a woman between 35 and 50 years old with Graves' ophthalmopathy. Both conserved end residues are part of each CDR3. A D gene is named only where the DNA matches it firmly. Size values are once, few and many counts, or a class for expanded clones, and some rows have none.

size: -; V: TRBV15; D: -; J: TRBJ1-1; DNA: TGTGCCACCAGCACGTGGGGGATAGGAGGCACTGAAGCTTTCTTT; CDR3: CATSTWGIGGTEAFF
size: many; V: TRBV7-2; D: TRBD2; J: TRBJ2-7; DNA: TGTGCCAGCAGTTCGCGACTAGCGGGAGGGTTCGACGAGCAGTACTTC; CDR3: CASSSRLAGGFDEQYF
size: -; V: TRBV4-1; D: -; J: TRBJ2-7; DNA: TGCGCCAGCAGCTCCGGACCACATTCATACGAGCAGTACTTC; CDR3: CASSSGPHSYEQYF
size: many; V: TRBV3-1; D: TRBD1; J: TRBJ2-7; DNA: TGTGCCAGCAGCCAAGGCTCAGGGGGTTTTTCCTACGAGCAGTACTTC; CDR3: CASSQGSGGFSYEQYF
size: few; V: TRBV30; D: -; J: TRBJ1-3; DNA: TGTGCCTGGAGCCCGGCAGGGAAGGGAAACACCATATATTTT; CDR3: CAWSPAGKGNTIYF
size: -; V: TRBV7-9; D: -; J: TRBJ2-3; DNA: TGTGCCAGCAGCGGGCATAGCTGGCGGGGCTCAGATACGCAGTATTTT; CDR3: CASSGHSWRGSDTQYF
size: many; V: TRBV20-1; D: TRBD2; J: TRBJ2-7; DNA: TGCAGTGCGGAATCCGGGACTAGTGCTTACGAGCAGTACTTC; CDR3: CSAESGTSAYEQYF
size: -; V: TRBV5-5; D: -; J: TRBJ1-3; DNA: TGTGCCAGCCGAGGTCAGGCGGCCCACTCTGGAAACACCATATATTTT; CDR3: CASRGQAAHSGNTIYF
size: -; V: TRBV7-2; D: -; J: TRBJ1-5; DNA: TGTGCCAGCAGCTTGGCAGGGGTAGGGCAGCCCCAGCATTTT; CDR3: CASSLAGVGQPQHF
size: many; V: TRBV7-8; D: -; J: TRBJ2-1; DNA: TGTGCCAGCAGCCCTGTATCGACGGAAAACAATGAGCAGTTCTTC; CDR3: CASSPVSTENNEQFF
size: few; V: TRBV29-1; D: TRBD2; J: TRBJ2-7; DNA: TGCAGCGTTGCCGGGACTACCGAGCAGTACTTC; CDR3: CSVAGTTEQYF
size: -; V: TRBV6-1; D: TRBD2; J: TRBJ2-3; DNA: TGTGCCAGCAGTCGACTAGCGGGAGGGCCTGGAGATACGCAGTATTTT; CDR3: CASSRLAGGPGDTQYF
size: few; V: TRBV12-3/TRBV12-4; D: TRBD1; J: TRBJ2-7; DNA: TGTGCCAGCAGCCGCGGACAGGTCTACGAGCAGTACTTC; CDR3: CASSRGQVYEQYF
size: -; V: TRBV20-1; D: TRBD2; J: TRBJ2-1; DNA: TGCAGTGCTAGGACTAGCGGGAGTTTGAGTGGCGCAGAGCAGTTCTTC; CDR3: CSARTSGSLSGAEQFF
size: -; V: TRBV6-1; D: -; J: TRBJ2-7; DNA: TGTGCCAGCAGTGAAGCGAAGCCTCCCTACGAGCAGTACTTC; CDR3: CASSEAKPPYEQYF
size: -; V: TRBV3-1; D: -; J: TRBJ1-1; DNA: TGTGCCAGCAGCCAGCGAGGGTTGAACACTGAAGCTTTCTTT; CDR3: CASSQRGLNTEAFF
size: many; V: TRBV24-1; D: -; J: TRBJ2-1; DNA: TGTGCCACCAGTGATTCGGGGGACAGTTGGGTGACCGAGCAGTTCTTC; CDR3: CATSDSGDSWVTEQFF
size: many; V: TRBV27; D: TRBD2; J: TRBJ2-1; DNA: TGTGCCAGCAACGGACTAGCGGGAACTTCAGGGGAGCAGTTCTTC; CDR3: CASNGLAGTSGEQFF
size: medium-sized; V: TRBV3-1; D: TRBD2; J: TRBJ2-1; DNA: TGTGCCAGCAGCCAAGGGGCGGGAGGGCCTGGGAATGAGCAGTTCTTC; CDR3: CASSQGAGGPGNEQFF
size: -; V: TRBV5-1; D: -; J: TRBJ2-5; DNA: TGCGCCAGCAGCTTGACGGCCGCCGGGGGAGAGACCCAGTACTTC; CDR3: CASSLTAAGGETQYF
size: -; V: TRBV20-1; D: -; J: TRBJ2-7; DNA: TGCAGTGCTAGTTTACGGGCCTACGAGCAGTACTTC; CDR3: CSASLRAYEQYF
size: many; V: TRBV30; D: -; J: TRBJ1-1; DNA: TGTGCCGTACAGGGGAACACTGAAGCTTTCTTT; CDR3: CAVQGNTEAFF
size: -; V: TRBV7-9; D: TRBD2; J: TRBJ2-2; DNA: TGTGCCAGCAGCTCTACCGGGACTAGCGGGGGGTCCTCCGGGGAGCTGTTTTTT; CDR3: CASSSTGTSGGSSGELFF
size: -; V: TRBV2; D: TRBD1; J: TRBJ2-7; DNA: TGTGCCAGCAGTCCCGGGACAGGACAGCAGTACTTC; CDR3: CASSPGTGQQYF
size: many; V: TRBV30; D: TRBD2; J: TRBJ2-3; DNA: TGTGCCTGGAGAGTTGCGGGAGGGGCAGATACGCAGTATTTT; CDR3: CAWRVAGGADTQYF
size: -; V: TRBV9; D: TRBD2; J: TRBJ2-1; DNA: TGTGCCAGCAGCCCGGGACTAGCGGGAGTTGGTGAGCAGTTCTTC; CDR3: CASSPGLAGVGEQFF
size: -; V: TRBV28; D: -; J: TRBJ1-5; DNA: TGTGCCAGCTCCCCCCCTCTAGGGGTGGGGAGCAATCAGCCCCAGCATTTT; CDR3: CASSPPLGVGSNQPQHF
size: many; V: TRBV5-1; D: -; J: TRBJ1-1; DNA: TGCGCCAGCAGCCCCGCAGGCGATCCAACGAACACTGAAGCTTTCTTT; CDR3: CASSPAGDPTNTEAFF
size: -; V: TRBV5-1; D: -; J: TRBJ2-1; DNA: TGCGCCAGCAGCTTGGTCGAGGGGGGTCAGGATAGGGAGCAGTTCTTC; CDR3: CASSLVEGGQDREQFF
size: -; V: TRBV12-3/TRBV12-4; D: -; J: TRBJ1-5; DNA: TGTGCCAGCACCCAGGGCTACAATCAGCCCCAGCATTTT; CDR3: CASTQGYNQPQHF
size: few; V: TRBV12-3/TRBV12-4; D: -; J: TRBJ1-1; DNA: TGTGCCAGCAGTCAACAGGGCGTAGGGAACACTGAAGCTTTCTTT; CDR3: CASSQQGVGNTEAFF
size: many; V: TRBV3-1; D: TRBD2; J: TRBJ2-1; DNA: TGTGCCAGCAGCCAAGTCGCTAGCGGGGGAACGCTCAATGAGCAGTTCTTC; CDR3: CASSQVASGGTLNEQFF
size: many; V: TRBV2; D: TRBD2; J: TRBJ2-7; DNA: TGTGCCAGCACCTGGGACTACCCCAGCTCCTACGAGCAGTACTTC; CDR3: CASTWDYPSSYEQYF
size: many; V: TRBV30; D: -; J: TRBJ2-2; DNA: TGTGCCTGGACGTGGGAACCGAACACCGGGGAGCTGTTTTTT; CDR3: CAWTWEPNTGELFF
size: -; V: TRBV2; D: TRBD2; J: TRBJ2-3; DNA: TGTGCCAGCAGAGAAGAGCGGGGGCAAGATACGCAGTATTTT; CDR3: CASREERGQDTQYF
size: -; V: TRBV5-6; D: -; J: TRBJ2-2; DNA: TGTGCCAGCAGCTTGCGTTACGGGACCGGGGAGCTGTTTTTT; CDR3: CASSLRYGTGELFF
size: many; V: TRBV5-6; D: TRBD1; J: TRBJ2-7; DNA: TGTGCCAGCACTCCTGCGGGACAGGGGATGGGCTACGAGCAGTACTTC; CDR3: CASTPAGQGMGYEQYF
size: many; V: TRBV12-3/TRBV12-4; D: -; J: TRBJ2-1; DNA: TGTGCCAGCAGTTTAAGGGGCGCAATTTACAATGAGCAGTTCTTC; CDR3: CASSLRGAIYNEQFF
size: many; V: TRBV18; D: -; J: TRBJ1-1; DNA: TGTGCCAGCTCACCACAAGGTAGGGAAGGCACTGAAGCTTTCTTT; CDR3: CASSPQGREGTEAFF
size: many; V: TRBV7-8; D: -; J: TRBJ2-3; DNA: TGTGCCAGCAGCTTAGTAGAAACAGATACGCAGTATTTT; CDR3: CASSLVETDTQYF
size: many; V: TRBV2; D: -; J: TRBJ2-3; DNA: TGTGCCAGCAGTGACGGCTACTCCTATACGCAGTATTTT; CDR3: CASSDGYSYTQYF
size: many; V: TRBV11-2; D: -; J: TRBJ1-1; DNA: TGTGCCAGCAGCTTTGGGAGGAACACTGAAGCTTTCTTT; CDR3: CASSFGRNTEAFF
size: few; V: TRBV5-1; D: TRBD1; J: TRBJ2-2; DNA: TGCGCCAGCAGCTTGGAGGACAGGCCCACCGGGGAGCTGTTTTTT; CDR3: CASSLEDRPTGELFF
size: many; V: TRBV2; D: -; J: TRBJ2-7; DNA: TGTGCCAGCAGTGACGGCCAGTTAGCGCTATACGAGCAGTACTTC; CDR3: CASSDGQLALYEQYF
size: few; V: TRBV18; D: -; J: TRBJ2-1; DNA: TGTGCCAGCTCACCAAGCGGTAGCGACGGCAATGAGCAGTTCTTC; CDR3: CASSPSGSDGNEQFF
size: many; V: TRBV2; D: TRBD2; J: TRBJ2-5; DNA: TGTGCCAGCATCACCCTCGGGGGGCAAGAGACCCAGTACTTC; CDR3: CASITLGGQETQYF
size: few; V: TRBV6-1; D: -; J: TRBJ2-5; DNA: TGTGCCAGCACTAGGACAGCGGCGGGCGTACGAGAGACCCAGTACTTC; CDR3: CASTRTAAGVRETQYF
size: -; V: TRBV6-1; D: -; J: TRBJ1-6; DNA: TGTGCCAGCAGTCTGTGGGGGGGGGTTTTTAATTCACCCCTCCACTTT; CDR3: CASSLWGGVFNSPLHF
size: few; V: TRBV7-9; D: -; J: TRBJ1-1; DNA: TGTGCCAGCAGCGCCCGCGGGACCCCTCACACTGAAGCTTTCTTT; CDR3: CASSARGTPHTEAFF
size: many; V: TRBV2; D: TRBD2; J: TRBJ2-4; DNA: TGTGCCAGCAGTCGGCGGACTAGACTTGGGAACATTCAGTACTTC; CDR3: CASSRRTRLGNIQYF
size: -; V: TRBV4-1; D: -; J: TRBJ2-7; DNA: TGCGCCAGCAGCCCCCCGGACGGGGCCTACGAGCAGTACTTC; CDR3: CASSPPDGAYEQYF
size: -; V: TRBV19; D: -; J: TRBJ1-2; DNA: TGTGCCACCTCCGGGAGCGTCGGTGGCTACACCTTC; CDR3: CATSGSVGGYTF
size: many; V: TRBV2; D: -; J: TRBJ2-3; DNA: TGTGCCAGCAGTTCTCTTAAGTCAGGGGCAGATACGCAGTATTTT; CDR3: CASSSLKSGADTQYF
size: -; V: TRBV19; D: TRBD2; J: TRBJ2-3; DNA: TGTGCCAGTGGAAAGCGGGGGGGCACAGATACGCAGTATTTT; CDR3: CASGKRGGTDTQYF
size: -; V: TRBV6-1; D: -; J: TRBJ1-5; DNA: TGTGCCAGCAGTGAAAATAGACTGAGCAATCAGCCCCAGCATTTT; CDR3: CASSENRLSNQPQHF